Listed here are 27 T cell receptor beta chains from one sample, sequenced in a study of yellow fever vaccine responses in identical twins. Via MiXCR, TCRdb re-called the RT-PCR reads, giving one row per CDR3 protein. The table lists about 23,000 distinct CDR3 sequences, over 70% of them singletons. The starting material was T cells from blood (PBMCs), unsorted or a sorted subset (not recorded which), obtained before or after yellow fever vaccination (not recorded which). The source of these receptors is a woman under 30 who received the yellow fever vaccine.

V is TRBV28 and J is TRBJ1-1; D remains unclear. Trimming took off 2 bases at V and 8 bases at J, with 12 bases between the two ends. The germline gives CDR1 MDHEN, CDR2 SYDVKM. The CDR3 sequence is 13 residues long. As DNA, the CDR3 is TGTGCCAGCAGTTTAGGGGTCCAGAAGGAAGCTTTCTTT. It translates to CASSLGVQKEAFF. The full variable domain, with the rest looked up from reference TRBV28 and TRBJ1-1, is DVKVTQSSRYLVKRTGEKVFLECVQDMDHENMFWYRQDPGLGLRLIYFSYDVKMKEKGDIPEGYSVSREKKERFSLILESASTNQTSMYLCASSLGVQKEAFFGQGTRLTVV.

The CDR3 sequence: CASSLSGSYTGELFF. The CDR3 bases are TGTGCCAGCAGCCTTAGCGGGAGTTACACCGGGGAGCTGTTTTTT. The chain links TRBV27 to TRBJ2-2; TRBD2 agrees at 9 bases. The length of the CDR3 is 15 residues. CDR1 and CDR2 (germline): MNHEY, SMNVEV (reference sequence). The junction had 5 bases not matched to a gene; V was cut back by 6 bases and J by 3 bases.

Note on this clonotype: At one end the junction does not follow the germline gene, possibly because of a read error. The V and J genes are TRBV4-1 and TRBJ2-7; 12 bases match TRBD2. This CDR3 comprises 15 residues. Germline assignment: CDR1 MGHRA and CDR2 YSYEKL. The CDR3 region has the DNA TGCGCCAGCAGCCCGACTAGCGGGAGCTCCTTCGAGCAGTACTTC. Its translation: CASSPTSGSSFEQYF.

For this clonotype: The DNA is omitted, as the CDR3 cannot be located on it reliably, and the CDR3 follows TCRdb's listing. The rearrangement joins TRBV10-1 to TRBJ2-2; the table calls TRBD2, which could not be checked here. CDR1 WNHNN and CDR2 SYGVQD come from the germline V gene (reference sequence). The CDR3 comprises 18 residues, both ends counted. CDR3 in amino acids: CASSDSGTSGPERGAVFF.

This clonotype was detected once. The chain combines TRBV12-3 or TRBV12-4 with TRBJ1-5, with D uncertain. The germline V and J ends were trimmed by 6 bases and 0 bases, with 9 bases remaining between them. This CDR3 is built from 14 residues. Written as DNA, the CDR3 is TGTGCCAGCAGGGCCCCCGGTAGCAATCAGCCCCAGCATTTT. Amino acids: CASRAPGSNQPQHF.

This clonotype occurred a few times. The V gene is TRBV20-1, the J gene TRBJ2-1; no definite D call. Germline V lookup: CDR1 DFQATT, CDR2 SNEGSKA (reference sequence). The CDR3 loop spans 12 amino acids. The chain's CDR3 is CSIHRKYNEQFF. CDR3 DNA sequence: TGCAGCATTCACCGAAAATACAATGAGCAGTTCTTC.

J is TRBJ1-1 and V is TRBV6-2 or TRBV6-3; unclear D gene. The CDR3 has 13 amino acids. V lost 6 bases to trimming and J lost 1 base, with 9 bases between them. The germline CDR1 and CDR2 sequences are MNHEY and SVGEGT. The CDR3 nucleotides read TGTGCCAGCAGATATACAGAGAACACTGAAGCTTTCTTT. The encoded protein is CASRYTENTEAFF.

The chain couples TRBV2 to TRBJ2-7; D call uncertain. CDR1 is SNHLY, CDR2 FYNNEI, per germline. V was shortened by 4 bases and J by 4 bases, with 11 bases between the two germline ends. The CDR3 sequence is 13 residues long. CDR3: CASSVYRRYEQYF. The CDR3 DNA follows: TGTGCCAGCAGTGTTTACCGGCGGTACGAGCAGTACTTC.

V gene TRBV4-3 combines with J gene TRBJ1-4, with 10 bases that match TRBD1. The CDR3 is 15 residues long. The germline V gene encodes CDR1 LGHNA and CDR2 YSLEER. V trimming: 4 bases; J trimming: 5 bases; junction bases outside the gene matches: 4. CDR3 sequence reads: CASSLGTGVNEKLFF. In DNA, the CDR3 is TGCGCCAGCAGCCTCGGGACAGGGGTGAATGAAAAACTGTTTTTT.

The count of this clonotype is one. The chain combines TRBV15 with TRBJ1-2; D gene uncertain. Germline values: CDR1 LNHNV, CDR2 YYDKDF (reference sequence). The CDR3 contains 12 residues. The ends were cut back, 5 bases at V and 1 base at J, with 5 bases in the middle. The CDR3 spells CATSAVNYGYTF. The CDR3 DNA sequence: TGTGCCACCAGCGCCGTTAACTATGGCTACACCTTC.

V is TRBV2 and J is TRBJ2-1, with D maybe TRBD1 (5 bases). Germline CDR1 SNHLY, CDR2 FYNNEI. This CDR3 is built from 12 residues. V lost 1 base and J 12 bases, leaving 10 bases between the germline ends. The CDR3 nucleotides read TGTGCCAGCAGTGAAGGCGCTACAGGGCAGTTCTTC. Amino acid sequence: CASSEGATGQFF.

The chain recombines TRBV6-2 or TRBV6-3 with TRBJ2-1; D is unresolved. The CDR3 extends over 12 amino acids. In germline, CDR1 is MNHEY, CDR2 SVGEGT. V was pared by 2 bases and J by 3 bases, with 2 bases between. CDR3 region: CASSYHYNEQFF. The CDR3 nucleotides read TGTGCCAGCAGTTACCACTACAATGAGCAGTTCTTC.

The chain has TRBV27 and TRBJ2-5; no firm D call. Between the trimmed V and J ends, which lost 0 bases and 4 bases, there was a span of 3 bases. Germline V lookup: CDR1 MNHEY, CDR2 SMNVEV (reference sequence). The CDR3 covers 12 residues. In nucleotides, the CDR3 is TGTGCCAGCAGTTTATCCCGAGAGACCCAGTACTTC. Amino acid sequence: CASSLSRETQYF.

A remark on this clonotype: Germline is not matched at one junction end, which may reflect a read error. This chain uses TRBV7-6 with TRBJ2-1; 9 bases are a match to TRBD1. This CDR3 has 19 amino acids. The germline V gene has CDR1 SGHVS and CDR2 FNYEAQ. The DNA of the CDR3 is TGTGCCAGCAGCGTAGCCCCCCCCCGACAGGGGGGATACCTCAATGAGCAGTTCTTC. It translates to CASSVAPPRQGGYLNEQFF. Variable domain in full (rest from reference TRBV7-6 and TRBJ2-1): GAGVSQSPRYKVTKRGQDVALRCDPISGHVSLYWYRQALGQGPEFLTYFNYEAQQDKSGLPNDRFSAERPEGSISTLTIQRTEQRDSAMYRCASSVAPPRQGGYLNEQFFGPGTRLTVL.

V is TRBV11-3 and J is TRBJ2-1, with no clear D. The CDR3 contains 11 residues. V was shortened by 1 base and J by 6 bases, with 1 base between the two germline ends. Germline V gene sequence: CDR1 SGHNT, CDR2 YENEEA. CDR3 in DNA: TGTGCCAGCAGCTTAGCCAATGAGCAGTTCTTC. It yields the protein CASSLANEQFF.

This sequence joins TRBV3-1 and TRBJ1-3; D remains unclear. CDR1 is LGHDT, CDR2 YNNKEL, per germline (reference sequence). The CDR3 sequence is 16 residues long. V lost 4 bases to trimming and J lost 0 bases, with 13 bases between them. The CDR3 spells CASSPVDGISGNTIYF. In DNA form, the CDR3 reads TGTGCCAGCAGCCCAGTGGACGGGATCTCTGGAAACACCATATATTTT.

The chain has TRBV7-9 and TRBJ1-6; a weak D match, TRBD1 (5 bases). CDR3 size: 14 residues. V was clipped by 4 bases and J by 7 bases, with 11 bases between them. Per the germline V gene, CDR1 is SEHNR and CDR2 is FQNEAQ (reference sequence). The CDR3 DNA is TGTGCCAGCAGCTCCTCGACAGAGAATTCACCCCTCCACTTT. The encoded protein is CASSSSTENSPLHF.

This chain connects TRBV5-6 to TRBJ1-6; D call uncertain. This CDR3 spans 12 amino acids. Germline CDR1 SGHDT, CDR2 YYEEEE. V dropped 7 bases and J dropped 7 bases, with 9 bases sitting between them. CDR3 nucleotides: TGTGCCAGCCCATTTGGGAATTCACCCCTCCACTTT. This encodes CASPFGNSPLHF.

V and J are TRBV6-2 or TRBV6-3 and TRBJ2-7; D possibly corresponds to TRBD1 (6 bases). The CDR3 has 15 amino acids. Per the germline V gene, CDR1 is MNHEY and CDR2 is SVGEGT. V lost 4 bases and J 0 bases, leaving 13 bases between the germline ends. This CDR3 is CASSWGPADSYEQYF. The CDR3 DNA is TGTGCCAGCAGTTGGGGGCCAGCCGACTCCTACGAGCAGTACTTC.

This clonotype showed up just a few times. CDR3 region: CASSPRQGRSEAFF. Here the CDR3 DNA reads TGTGCCAGCAGCCCCAGACAGGGTAGGTCTGAAGCTTTCTTT. V is TRBV13 and J is TRBJ1-1, with 7 positions matching TRBD1. The V gene's germline CDR1 is PRHDT and CDR2 FYEKMQ (reference sequence). The length of the CDR3 is 14 residues. The ends lost 5 bases at V and 6 bases at J; junction bases unmatched: 9.

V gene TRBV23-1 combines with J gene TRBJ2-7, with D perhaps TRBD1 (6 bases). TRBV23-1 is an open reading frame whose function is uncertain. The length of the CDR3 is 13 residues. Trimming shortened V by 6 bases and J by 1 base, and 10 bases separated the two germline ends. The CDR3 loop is CASSLDRSYEQYF. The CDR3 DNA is TGCGCCAGCAGCCTGGACAGATCCTACGAGCAGTACTTC.

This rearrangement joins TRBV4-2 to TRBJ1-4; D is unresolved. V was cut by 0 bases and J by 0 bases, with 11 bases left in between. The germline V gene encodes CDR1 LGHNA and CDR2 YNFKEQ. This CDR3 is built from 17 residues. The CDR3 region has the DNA TGTGCCAGCAGCCAAGAGTTTGGGGTTGCAACTAATGAAAAACTGTTTTTT. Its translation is CASSQEFGVATNEKLFF.

The CDR3 region is CASSQRDSNTGELFF. CDR3 nucleotide sequence: TGCGCCAGCAGTCAACGGGACAGCAACACCGGGGAGCTGTTTTTT. The chain links TRBV23-1 to TRBJ2-2, with TRBD1 matching over 7 bases. TRBV23-1 is identified as an open reading frame with a role that is uncertain. The V gene end was trimmed by 2 bases and the J gene end by 2 bases; junction bases not matched to a gene: 2. This CDR3 has 15 amino acids.

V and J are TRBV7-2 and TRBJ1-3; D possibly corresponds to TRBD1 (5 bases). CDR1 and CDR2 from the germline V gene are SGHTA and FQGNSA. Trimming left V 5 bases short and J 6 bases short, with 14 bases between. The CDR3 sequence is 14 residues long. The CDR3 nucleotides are TGTGCCAGCAGCCCCGGGGCCGCCATAAACACCATATATTTT. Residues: CASSPGAAINTIYF. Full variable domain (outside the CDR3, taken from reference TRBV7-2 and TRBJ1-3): GAGVSQSPSNKVTEKGKDVELRCDPISGHTALYWYRQSLGQGLEFLIYFQGNSAPDKSGLPSDRFSAERTGGSVSTLTIQRTQQEDSAVYLCASSPGAAINTIYFGEGSWLTVV.

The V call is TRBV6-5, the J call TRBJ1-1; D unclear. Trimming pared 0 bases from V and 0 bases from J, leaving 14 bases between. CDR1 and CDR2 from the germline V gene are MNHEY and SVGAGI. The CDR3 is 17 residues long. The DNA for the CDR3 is TGTGCCAGCAGTTACTCACATCTTACTGGAATGAACACTGAAGCTTTCTTT. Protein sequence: CASSYSHLTGMNTEAFF.

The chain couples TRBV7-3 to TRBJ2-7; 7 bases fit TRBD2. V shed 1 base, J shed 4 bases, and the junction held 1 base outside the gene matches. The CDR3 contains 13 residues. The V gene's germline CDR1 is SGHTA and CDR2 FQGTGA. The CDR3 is CASSLSGGYEQYV. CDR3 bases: TGTGCCAGCAGCTTAAGCGGGGGTTACGAGCAGTACGTC.

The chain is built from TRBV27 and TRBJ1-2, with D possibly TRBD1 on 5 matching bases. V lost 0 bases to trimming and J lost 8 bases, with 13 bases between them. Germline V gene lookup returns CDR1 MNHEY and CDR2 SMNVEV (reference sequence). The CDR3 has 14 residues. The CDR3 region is CASSLSPGGGGYTF. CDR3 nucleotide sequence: TGTGCCAGCAGTTTATCCCCCGGGGGGGGAGGCTACACCTTC.